The present entry profiles one T cell receptor (beta chain) with its context. The data were obtained in a study of PD-1 blockade in mismatch repair-deficient tumors. Data came from immunoSEQ multiplex PCR; TCRdb stores just in-frame clones and leaves some out. The table records about 84,000 clones, over 75% of them present only once. The CDR3 runs 14 residues. From germline, CDR1 is SGHNT and CDR2 YENEEA. Trimming left V 1 base short and J 2 bases short, with 6 bases between. The gene calls are TRBV11-3 and TRBJ1-5, with unresolved D. The sequencing here drew on peripheral blood, taken 12 weeks after starting pembrolizumab. The TCR sequence derives from an adult with mismatch repair-deficient cancer. The CDR3 here is CASSLGAGNQPQHF. The CDR3 coding sequence is TGTGCCAGCAGCTTAGGGGCCGGCAATCAGCCCCAGCATTTT.